This T cell receptor (beta chain) is from a study of shared clonotypes between healthy human individuals. Whole-study findings and limits: With few donors, the genetic and exposure-history diversity represented was limited.

In the case of this clone: Its antigen is unknown.

Repertoires were generated with immunoSEQ multiplex PCR, while TCRdb's copy carries only in-frame clones and drops some. Among over 2 million clones listed, less than 95% were seen once. J lost 0 bases, V lost 5 bases, and 7 bases had no gene match. The CDR3 loop spans 17 amino acids. Germline CDR1 and CDR2: MNHEY and SMNVEV (reference sequence). Naivety among CD8 cells was defined by CD45RO negativity and positive CCR7 selection, thereby excluding terminally differentiated effector memory CD45RA+ cells. This receptor was identified in a man aged 18 to 30 in good health. Material for sequencing was naive CD8+ T cells sorted from blood. The chain employs TRBV27 and TRBJ1-3; 10 bases agree with TRBD1. The CDR3 spells CASSQRQGAISGNTIYF. Written as DNA, the CDR3 is TGTGCCAGCAGTCAGAGACAGGGGGCCATCTCTGGAAACACCATATATTTT.